This T cell receptor (beta chain) emerged from a study of beta chain features in type 1 diabetes. Findings and limits, study-wide: Whatever favoring of shorter templates PCR might show would apply equally to patients and controls. The similarity of naive, central memory and Treg TCRB repertoires appeared greater among patients than among healthy donors. Patients with Type 1 diabetes showed moderately but significantly shorter TCRB CDR3s in all four CD4+ subsets.

The CDR3 contains 15 residues. Germline assignment: CDR1 SGHDT and CDR2 YYEEEE. V was clipped by 4 bases and J by 3 bases, with 16 bases between them. Comment on this clone: Its antigen is not known.

Isolated RNA was reverse transcribed in full, so expressed TCRB transcripts were sequenced. The protocol was immunoSEQ multiplex PCR, while the TCRdb copy is restricted to in-frame clones and leaves out a portion. The sample shows nearly 250,000 clones, roughly an eighth of them seen only once. This receptor was identified in a woman in her forties in good health. The sample comprised naive CD4+ T cells from blood. The chain joins TRBV5-6 to TRBJ1-2; D perhaps matches TRBD1 (5 bases). The CDR3 sequence: CASSLGIRGDYGYTF. Written as DNA, the CDR3 is TGTGCCAGCAGCCTGGGGATTAGGGGCGACTATGGCTACACCTTC.